One sample yielded the 20 T cell receptor beta chains listed below, sequenced in a study of shared clonotypes between healthy human individuals. The assay was immunoSEQ multiplex PCR, and TCRdb's table has in-frame clones only and misses some. The sample gives hundreds of thousands of clones, approximately 79% of which show up once; 1.8% is in the top ten. Sequencing was carried out using memory CD4+ T cells sorted from blood. Stated subset: CD45RA-negative fraction. These receptor sequences come from a woman aged 25 to 39 in good health.

The CDR3 loop reads CASRRTGTPDYEQYF. In DNA form, the CDR3 reads TGTGCCAGCAGGCGTACCGGGACACCAGACTACGAGCAGTACTTC. J is TRBJ2-7 and V is TRBV28, with D tentatively TRBD1 (6 bases). Looked up from germline, CDR1 is MDHEN and CDR2 is SYDVKM. CDR3 length: 15 residues. The V gene lost 6 bases and the J gene lost 3 bases, with 18 bases spanning the gap.

V and J are TRBV19 and TRBJ1-1; 9 bases agree with TRBD1. From germline, CDR1 is LNHDA and CDR2 SQIVND (reference sequence). V lost 7 bases, J lost 5 bases, and 8 bases stayed unmatched. The CDR3 runs to 14 residues. The CDR3 DNA follows: TGTGCCAGTACCGACAGGGGGGCGGTAACTGAAGCTTTCTTT. Protein: CASTDRGAVTEAFF.

The CDR3 region is CASSPQDTGGTEAFF. The CDR3 nucleotides read TGTGCCAGCTCACCTCAGGATACCGGGGGCACTGAAGCTTTCTTT. The rearrangement joins TRBV18 to TRBJ1-1; a weak D match, TRBD1 (5 bases). V lost 3 bases and J 4 bases, leaving 15 bases between the germline ends. Germline CDR1 and CDR2: KGHSH and LQKENI. This CDR3 contains 15 residues.

This clone was observed at least ten times. The V call is TRBV15, the J call TRBJ1-4; unclear D gene. Germline CDR1 and CDR2: LNHNV and YYDKDF (reference sequence). CDR3 length equals 13 residues. Trimming shortened V by 8 bases and J by 6 bases, and 13 bases separated the two germline ends. The CDR3 region has the DNA TGTGCCACCTCCCACCAGGATTATGAAAAACTGTTTTTT. It is translated as CATSHQDYEKLFF.

This clone was counted once. The V gene is TRBV7-2, the J gene TRBJ2-5; 8 nucleotides align to TRBD2. The CDR3 has 14 residues. CDR1 is SGHTA and CDR2 is FQGNSA in the germline V gene. Unmatched junction bases numbered 3, after V lost 1 base and J lost 5 bases. The CDR3 DNA reads as TGTGCCAGCAGCTTAGGTGGCGGGAGGGAGACCCAGTACTTC. This sequence encodes CASSLGGGRETQYF.

This chain links TRBV7-9 with TRBJ1-2, with D uncertain. This CDR3 contains 12 residues. Germline CDR1 and CDR2: SEHNR and FQNEAQ (reference sequence). V shed 2 bases and J shed 11 bases, with 12 bases lying between them. CDR3 DNA: TGTGCCAGCAGCTTAATGGGGATGGGATACACCTTC. Residues: CASSLMGMGYTF.

The rearrangement joins TRBV4-2 to TRBJ2-7; 9 nucleotides match TRBD1. With 4 bases clipped from V and 4 bases from J, the junction kept 11 bases outside the gene matches. The CDR3 runs to 16 residues. Per germline, CDR1 LGHNA and CDR2 YNFKEQ. In DNA, the CDR3 is TGTGCCAGCAGCCCAAGTGCGGGGACAGGGAGTTACGAGCAGTACTTC. This sequence encodes CASSPSAGTGSYEQYF.

V usage is TRBV21-1 and J usage is TRBJ2-2; the table assigns TRBD2, which was not confirmed against the DNA. TRBV21-1 is a listed pseudogene. This CDR3 spans 11 amino acids. The CDR3 region has the DNA TGTGCCGGGGGGGAGACCGGGGAGCTGTTTTTT. Translation gives CAGGETGELFF.

The V gene is TRBV19, the J gene TRBJ1-2, with 9 bases identical to TRBD1. The CDR3 runs to 12 residues. Trimming removed 8 bases from V and 7 bases from J; junction bases left unmatched: 5. Germline lookup yields CDR1 LNHDA and CDR2 SQIVND (reference sequence). The CDR3 here is CASRTGDSGYTF. The CDR3 nucleotides read TGTGCCAGTCGGACAGGGGATTCTGGCTACACCTTC.

The V call is TRBV28, the J call TRBJ2-7, with D tentatively TRBD1 (7 bases). The CDR3 has 22 residues. V lost 2 bases to trimming and J lost 4 bases, with 36 bases between them. CDR1 and CDR2 (germline): MDHEN, SYDVKM. Here the CDR3 DNA reads TGTGCCAGCAGTTTAACCTTCCTAACGGGGAGGTATAGCGGAAGGGGGCCATACGAGCAGTACTTC. Encoded protein: CASSLTFLTGRYSGRGPYEQYF.

V gene TRBV29-1 combines with J gene TRBJ2-5; D possibly uses TRBD1 or TRBD2 (5 bases each). The J call is in doubt because the DNA end fits TRBJ2-7 better. Per germline, CDR1 SQVTM and CDR2 ANQGSEA. The CDR3 contains 15 residues. As DNA, the CDR3 is TGCAGCGTGGCAGGTCGGGACGGAGCGTCTTTCGAGCAGTACTTC. Amino acid sequence: CSVAGRDGASFEQYF.

The chain carries TRBV14 and TRBJ1-1; the D is unclear. The germline CDR1 and CDR2 sequences are SGHDN and FVKESK. V lost 0 bases and J 0 bases, leaving 14 bases between the germline ends. This CDR3 contains 17 residues. The chain's CDR3 is CASSQDSGRALNTEAFF. The CDR3 DNA reads as TGTGCCAGCAGCCAAGATTCAGGCCGGGCCCTGAACACTGAAGCTTTCTTT.

The chain couples TRBV28 to TRBJ2-4; TRBD2 aligns across 9 bases. Germline CDR1 MDHEN, CDR2 SYDVKM. Trimming at V came to 10 bases and at J to 1 base, leaving 2 bases not matched to a gene. The CDR3 spans 13 residues. CDR3 DNA sequence: TGTGCCATCGGGACTAGCGCCAAAAACATTCAGTACTTC. Translated, it gives CAIGTSAKNIQYF.

The chain carries TRBV7-2 and TRBJ2-5; D tentatively reads TRBD1 or TRBD2 (5 bases each). The CDR3 spans 14 residues. Germline loops: CDR1 SGHTA, CDR2 FQGNSA. V was cut by 5 bases and J by 5 bases, with 15 bases left in between. Written as DNA, the CDR3 is TGTGCCAGCAGCATCCGGGACGGGGCGGAGACCCAGTACTTC. Its translation is CASSIRDGAETQYF.

The table lists this clone with a count of one. CDR3: CASSRKGPDEGYTF. The CDR3 bases are TGCGCCAGCAGCCGCAAGGGGCCTGATGAAGGCTACACCTTC. The chain uses TRBV5-1 and TRBJ1-2, with D possibly being TRBD1 (5 bases). The CDR3 contains 14 residues. The germline CDR1 and CDR2 sequences are SGHRS and YFSETQ. The germline V and J ends were trimmed by 4 bases and 8 bases, with 18 bases remaining between them.

This chain connects TRBV7-9 to TRBJ1-1; possibly TRBD1 for D (6 bases). Trimming stripped 10 bases from V and 2 bases from J, with 17 bases between. The CDR3 consists of 14 residues. Germline CDR1 reads SEHNR; CDR2 reads FQNEAQ (reference sequence). This chain's CDR3 is CAIIRGGGNTEAFF. DNA of the CDR3: TGTGCCATTATCCGGGGGGGCGGAAACACTGAAGCTTTCTTT.

The CDR3 DNA reads as TGTGCCACCCTTAGGAGGGGTACTTCCTACGAGCAGTACTTC. Amino acids: CATLRRGTSYEQYF. The chain has TRBV6-1 and TRBJ2-7; weak D call: TRBD2 (6 bases). Trimming stripped 10 bases from V and 1 base from J, with 17 bases between. Germline V lookup: CDR1 MNHNS, CDR2 SASEGT. The CDR3 runs to 14 residues.

The CDR3 nucleotides are TGTGCCAGCTCACCTCGTCGCTTGGCCCTCACAGATACGCAGTATTTT. Amino acids: CASSPRRLALTDTQYF. The chain links TRBV18 to TRBJ2-3; no firm D call. The CDR3 runs to 16 residues. Germline V gene sequence: CDR1 KGHSH, CDR2 LQKENI. V gave up 3 bases and J gave up 2 bases, with 15 bases separating them.

The chain joins TRBV9 to TRBJ2-1; D gene unclear. From germline, CDR1 is SGDLS and CDR2 YYNGEE. This CDR3 is 15 amino acids long. Trimming cost V 1 base and J 3 bases, with 11 bases left between them. In DNA form, the CDR3 reads TGTGCCAGCAGCGTATCTGGGTTTGACTACAATGAGCAGTTCTTC. Translated, it gives CASSVSGFDYNEQFF.

The V and J genes are TRBV7-2 and TRBJ1-5; TRBD1 matches 7 bases. The germline V gene has CDR1 SGHTA and CDR2 FQGNSA. Unmatched junction bases numbered 3, after V lost 0 bases and J lost 4 bases. This CDR3 comprises 15 residues. CDR3 coding DNA: TGTGCCAGCAGCTTAGCAGGGGGCCAGAATCAGCCCCAGCATTTT. It translates to CASSLAGGQNQPQHF.